The 5 T cell receptor beta chains in this list originate from one sample, sequenced in a study of T cells expressing NK-cell markers (dated by TCRdb to the early 2020s). The library was generated by 5' RACE. The sample was run on an Illumina HiSeq 2000. Reprocessed by TCRdb, the reads give a single entry per CDR3 protein sequence, without DNA. This specimen's table enumerates 400,000 or so distinct CDR3 sequences. Jointly, the top ten make up about 10% of the sample. Sequencing input: blood T cells: a sorted CD56 or NKG2C T cell subset, CD4+ or CD8+ T cells, or bulk PBMC T cells (not recorded which). The source is a woman aged 45-65 years in good health. Donor details come from another sample of the same person, matched by shared clones.

Here the CDR3 reads CASSPEGAYYGYTF. The chain carries TRBV12-3 or TRBV12-4 and TRBJ1-2; TCRdb calls TRBD1, which cannot be checked without DNA. There are 14 residues in the CDR3.

This chain connects TRBV12-3 or TRBV12-4 to TRBJ2-3; TCRdb outputs TRBD2, but without DNA this stays unchecked. The CDR3 is 16 amino acids. CDR3 residues: CASSVRDGPSTDTQYF.

The chain links TRBV10-1 to TRBJ2-1. Germline CDR1 WNHNN, CDR2 SYGVQD (reference sequence). This CDR3 is 12 amino acids long. The CDR3 sequence is CASSEGMRSQFF.

The chain recombines TRBV29-1 with TRBJ2-5; TCRdb reports TRBD1, a call that lacks DNA to check it against. The CDR3 runs 14 residues. The germline CDR1 and CDR2 sequences are SQVTM and ANQGSEA. The CDR3 sequence is CSVRAGHRQETQYF.

V gene TRBV4-1 combines with J gene TRBJ2-5; TCRdb calls TRBD1, which cannot be checked without DNA. This CDR3 has 16 amino acids. Germline lookup yields CDR1 MGHRA and CDR2 YSYEKL. The CDR3 region is CASSQPPPGQQETQYF.